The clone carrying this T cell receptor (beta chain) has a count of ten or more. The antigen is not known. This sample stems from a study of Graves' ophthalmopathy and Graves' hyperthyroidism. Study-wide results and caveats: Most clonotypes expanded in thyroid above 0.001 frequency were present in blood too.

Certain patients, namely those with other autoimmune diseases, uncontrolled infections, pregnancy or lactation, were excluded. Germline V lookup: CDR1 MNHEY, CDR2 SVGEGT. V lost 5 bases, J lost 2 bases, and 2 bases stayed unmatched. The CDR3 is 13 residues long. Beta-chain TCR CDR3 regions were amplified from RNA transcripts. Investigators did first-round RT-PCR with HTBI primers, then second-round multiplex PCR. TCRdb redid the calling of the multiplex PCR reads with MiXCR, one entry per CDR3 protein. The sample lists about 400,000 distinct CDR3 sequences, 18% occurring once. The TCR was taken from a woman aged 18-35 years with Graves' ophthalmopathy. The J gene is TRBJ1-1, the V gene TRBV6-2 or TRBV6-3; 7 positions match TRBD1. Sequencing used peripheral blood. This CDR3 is CASSDRVNTEAFF. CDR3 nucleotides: TGTGCCAGCAGTGACAGGGTAAACACTGAAGCTTTCTTT.